This is a list of T cell receptor beta chains from one sample in a study of shared clonotypes between healthy human individuals. Profiling relied on immunoSEQ multiplex PCR, and the TCRdb table lists in-frame clones only, not all of them. The table shows some 2 million clones, with just under 95% occurring only once. The sample comprised naive CD8+ T cells sorted from blood. The receptor set was obtained from a man in his late teens or twenties in good health. CDR3s include the opening cysteine and the closing phenylalanine or tryptophan. The D gene is left open where the match is weak. Clone sizes are given selectively: once, few, many, or a class where the clone is expanded.

. once TRBJ1-1 TRBV6-6 CASSYGQGNTEAFF TGTGCCAGCAGTTACGGGCAAGGGAACACTGAAGCTTTCTTT
. . TRBJ1-6 TRBV10-3 CAISGGAEGFGNSPLHF TGTGCCATCAGTGGAGGGGCAGAGGGGTTTGGGAATTCACCCCTCCACTTT
TRBD2 few TRBJ2-7 TRBV7-9 CASSLAAGGPDEQYF TGTGCCAGCAGCTTAGCTGCGGGAGGGCCCGACGAGCAGTACTTC
. . TRBJ1-2 TRBV29-1 CSVEGGFNYGYTF TGCAGCGTTGAAGGGGGGTTTAACTATGGCTACACCTTC
. . TRBJ2-2 TRBV4-3 CASSQDRRAGELFF TGCGCCAGCAGCCAAGATAGAAGGGCCGGGGAGCTGTTTTTT
. . TRBJ2-7 TRBV27 CASSLQGRIYEQYF TGTGCCAGCAGTTTACAGGGGCGGATCTACGAGCAGTACTTC
. . TRBJ1-1 TRBV27 CASSLLGENTEAFF TGTGCCAGCAGTTTACTGGGTGAGAACACTGAAGCTTTCTTT
TRBD1 . TRBJ2-5 TRBV6-5 CASSYRTGETQYF TGTGCCAGCAGTTACCGGACAGGAGAGACCCAGTACTTC
. . TRBJ2-7 TRBV7-9 CASSSETGYEQYF TGTGCCAGCAGCTCGGAGACAGGCTACGAGCAGTACTTC
. . TRBJ2-1 TRBV15 CATSRDLGVGNEQFF TGTGCCACCAGCAGAGATCTTGGGGTAGGCAATGAGCAGTTCTTC
. . TRBJ2-7 TRBV11-1 CAGSFGGQTYEQYF TGTGCCGGCAGCTTTGGGGGTCAAACCTACGAGCAGTACTTC
. . TRBJ2-3 TRBV5-1 CASSLRGSSTDTQYF TGCGCCAGCAGCTTGAGGGGTTCTAGCACAGATACGCAGTATTTT
TRBD2 . TRBJ2-7 TRBV6-7 CASSLIGLAGGYEQYF TGTGCCAGCAGTCTCATTGGACTAGCGGGAGGGTACGAGCAGTACTTC
TRBD1 . TRBJ1-1 TRBV12-5 CASGETGGYSSEAFF TGTGCTAGTGGGGAGACAGGGGGCTATTCGTCTGAAGCTTTCTTT
TRBD1 once TRBJ1-5 TRBV27 CASSYSPGGNQPQHF TGTGCCAGCAGTTATTCACCAGGGGGTAATCAGCCCCAGCATTTT
. once TRBJ2-1 TRBV1 CTSSGLAGAVNSNEQFF TGCACCAGCAGCGGACTAGCGGGGGCGGTGAACTCCAATGAGCAGTTCTTC
. . TRBJ2-7 TRBV2 CASTPGGGYEQYF TGTGCCAGCACCCCCGGAGGCGGCTACGAGCAGTACTTC
. . TRBJ1-2 TRBV19 CASSIDRGGYTF TGTGCCAGTAGTATAGACAGGGGTGGCTACACCTTC
. . TRBJ2-7 TRBV28 CASSLKATIYEQYF TGTGCCAGCAGTTTAAAGGCCACAATCTACGAGCAGTACTTC
. . TRBJ2-7 TRBV5-1 CASSLEAFNEQYF TGCGCCAGCAGCTTGGAGGCTTTCAACGAGCAGTACTTC
. . TRBJ2-3 TRBV6-5 CASSSPGRLGDTQYF TGTGCCAGCAGTTCGCCGGGACGTCTCGGGGATACGCAGTATTTT
TRBD1 . TRBJ2-2 TRBV9 CASSTGQGAYTGELFF TGTGCCAGCAGCACGGGACAGGGGGCTTACACCGGGGAGCTGTTTTTT
. . TRBJ2-7 TRBV5-6 CASSLGAGAAYEQYF TGTGCCAGCAGCTTGGGTGCGGGGGCCGCCTACGAGCAGTACTTC
. . TRBJ2-3 TRBV27 CASSPLTPTNTDTQYF TGTGCCAGCAGTCCCCTTACACCGACCAACACAGATACGCAGTATTTT
. . TRBJ2-7 TRBV30 CAWSGGLGQYF TGTGCCTGGAGTGGGGGGTTAGGGCAGTACTTC
. . TRBJ1-5 TRBV9 CASNQGGGNQPQHF TGTGCCAGCAACCAAGGGGGGGGCAATCAGCCCCAGCATTTT
. . TRBJ1-1 TRBV11-2 CASSLTQGTEAFF TGTGCCAGCAGCTTAACCCAGGGGACTGAAGCTTTCTTT
TRBD1 . TRBJ1-6 TRBV7-9 CASSWLGTEETAPLHF TGTGCCAGCAGCTGGCTGGGGACAGAGGAGACGGCACCCCTCCACTTT
. . TRBJ2-2 TRBV4-3 CASSQDLSGPNTGELFF TGCGCCAGCAGCCAAGATTTAAGCGGGCCGAACACCGGGGAGCTGTTTTTT
. . TRBJ2-4 TRBV11-2 CASSLDQLGILAKNIQYF TGTGCCAGCAGCTTAGATCAGTTAGGCATACTAGCCAAAAACATTCAGTACTTC
. . TRBJ2-5 TRBV7-9 CASSPTVQTDPETQYF TGTGCCAGCAGCCCGACGGTGCAGACGGACCCGGAGACCCAGTACTTC
. . TRBJ2-7 TRBV2 CASSEAGLREQYF TGTGCCAGCAGTGAGGCAGGCCTACGAGAGCAGTACTTC
. . TRBJ2-3 TRBV6-5 CALPRGDHTDTQYF TGTGCCCTTCCCCGAGGGGACCACACAGATACGCAGTATTTT
. . TRBJ1-2 TRBV7-9 CASSLSLIGGYTF TGTGCCAGCAGCTTGTCCTTAATAGGGGGCTACACCTTC
. . TRBJ2-6 TRBV4-2 CASSQFTGTSGANVLTF TGTGCCAGCAGCCAATTTACAGGTACCTCTGGGGCCAACGTCCTGACTTTC
. . TRBJ1-2 TRBV6-1 CASSEVEWANYGYTF TGTGCCAGCAGTGAAGTAGAGTGGGCTAACTATGGCTACACCTTC
TRBD1 . TRBJ2-7 TRBV29-1 CSVGQGVAYEQYF TGCAGCGTCGGACAGGGGGTAGCCTACGAGCAGTACTTC
. . TRBJ2-7 TRBV30 CAWSVGREHEQYF TGTGCCTGGAGTGTCGGCAGGGAACACGAGCAGTACTTC
. . TRBJ2-7 TRBV6-5 CASSYSGVGDEQYF TGTGCCAGCAGTTACTCGGGGGTGGGGGACGAGCAGTACTTC
. . TRBJ1-1 TRBV6-6 CASNIGTEAFF TGTGCCAGCAATATAGGGACTGAAGCTTTCTTT
. . TRBJ2-7 TRBV6-5 CASTYVGSSYEQYF TGTGCCAGCACCTACGTGGGGAGCTCCTACGAGCAGTACTTC
. . TRBJ1-2 TRBV27 CASSISLVGGYTF TGTGCCAGCAGTATCTCTCTAGTGGGGGGCTACACCTTC
TRBD1 . TRBJ1-2 TRBV29-1 CSVEDYRATGGASYGYTF TGCAGCGTTGAAGATTACCGGGCTACAGGGGGCGCCAGCTATGGCTACACCTTC
. . TRBJ2-1 TRBV10-3 CAIRDGISYNEQFF TGTGCCATCAGGGACGGGATTTCCTACAATGAGCAGTTCTTC
. . TRBJ1-2 TRBV6-5 CASSYSISVGYTF TGTGCCAGCAGTTACTCGATATCTGTCGGCTACACCTTC
. . TRBJ2-1 TRBV7-9 CASSKSYNEQFF TGTGCCAGCAGCAAAAGCTACAATGAGCAGTTCTTC
TRBD2 . TRBJ2-1 TRBV27 CASTPGTSGTSYNEQFF TGTGCCAGCACCCCCGGGACTAGCGGGACCAGCTACAATGAGCAGTTCTTC
. . TRBJ2-3 TRBV5-1 CASSLADYLTDTQYF TGCGCCAGCAGCTTGGCCGACTACCTGACAGATACGCAGTATTTT